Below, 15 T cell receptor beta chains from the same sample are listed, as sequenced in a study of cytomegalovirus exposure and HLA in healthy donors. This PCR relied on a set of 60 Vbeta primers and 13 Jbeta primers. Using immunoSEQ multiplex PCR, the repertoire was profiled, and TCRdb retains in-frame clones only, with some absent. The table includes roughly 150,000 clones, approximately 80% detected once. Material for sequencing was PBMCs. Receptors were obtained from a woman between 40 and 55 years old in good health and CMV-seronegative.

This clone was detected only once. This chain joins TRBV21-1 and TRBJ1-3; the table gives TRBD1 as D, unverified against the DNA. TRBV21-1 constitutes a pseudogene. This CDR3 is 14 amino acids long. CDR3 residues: CASRKSGQGNTIYF. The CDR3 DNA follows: TGTGCCAGCAGGAAGTCAGGGCAGGGGAACACCATATATTTT.

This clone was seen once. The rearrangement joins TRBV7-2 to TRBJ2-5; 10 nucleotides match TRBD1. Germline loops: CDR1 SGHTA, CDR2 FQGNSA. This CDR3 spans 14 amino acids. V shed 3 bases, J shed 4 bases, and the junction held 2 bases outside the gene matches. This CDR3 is CASSLGTGVETQYF. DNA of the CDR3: TGTGCCAGCAGCTTGGGGACAGGGGTAGAGACCCAGTACTTC.

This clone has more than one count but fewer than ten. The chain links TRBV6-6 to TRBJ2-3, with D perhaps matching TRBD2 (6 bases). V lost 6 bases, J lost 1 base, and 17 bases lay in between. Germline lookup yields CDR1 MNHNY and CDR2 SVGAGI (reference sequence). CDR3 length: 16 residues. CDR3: CASSRPLTGGTDTQYF. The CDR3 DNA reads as TGTGCCAGCAGCCGCCCCTTGACGGGGGGCACAGATACGCAGTATTTT.

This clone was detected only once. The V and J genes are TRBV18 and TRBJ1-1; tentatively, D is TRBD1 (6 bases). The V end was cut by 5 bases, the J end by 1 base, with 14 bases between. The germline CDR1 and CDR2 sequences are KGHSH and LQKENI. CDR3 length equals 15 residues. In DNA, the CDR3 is TGTGCCAGCTCAATAACCGGACAGCCGAACACTGAAGCTTTCTTT. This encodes CASSITGQPNTEAFF.

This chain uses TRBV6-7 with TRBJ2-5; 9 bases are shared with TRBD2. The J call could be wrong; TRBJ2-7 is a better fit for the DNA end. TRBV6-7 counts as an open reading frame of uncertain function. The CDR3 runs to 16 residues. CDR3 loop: CASTATQREVPYEQYF. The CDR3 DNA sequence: TGTGCCAGCACCGCTACCCAGCGGGAGGTCCCCTACGAGCAGTACTTC.

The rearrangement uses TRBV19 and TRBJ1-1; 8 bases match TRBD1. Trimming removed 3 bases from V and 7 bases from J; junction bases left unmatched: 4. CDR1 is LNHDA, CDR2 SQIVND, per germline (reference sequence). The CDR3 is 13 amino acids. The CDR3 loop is CASSMDRDNEAFF. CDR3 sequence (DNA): TGTGCCAGTAGTATGGACAGGGATAATGAAGCTTTCTTT.

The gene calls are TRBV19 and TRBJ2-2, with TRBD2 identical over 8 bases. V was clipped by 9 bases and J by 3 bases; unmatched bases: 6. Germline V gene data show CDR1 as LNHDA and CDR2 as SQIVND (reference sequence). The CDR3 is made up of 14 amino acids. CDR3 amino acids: CASKSGSDTGELFF. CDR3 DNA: TGTGCCAGCAAAAGCGGGAGCGACACCGGGGAGCTGTTTTTT.

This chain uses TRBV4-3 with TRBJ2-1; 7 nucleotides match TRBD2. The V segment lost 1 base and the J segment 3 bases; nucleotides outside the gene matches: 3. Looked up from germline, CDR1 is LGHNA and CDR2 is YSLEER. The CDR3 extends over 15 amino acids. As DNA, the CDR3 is TGCGCCAGCAGCCAAGGAGGCGGGGGCTACAATGAGCAGTTCTTC. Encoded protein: CASSQGGGGYNEQFF.

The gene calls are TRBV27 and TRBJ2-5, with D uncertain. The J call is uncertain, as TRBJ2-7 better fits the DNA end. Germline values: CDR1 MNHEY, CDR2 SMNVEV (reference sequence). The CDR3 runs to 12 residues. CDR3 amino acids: CASSFCSYEQYF. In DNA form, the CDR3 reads TGTGCCAGCAGTTTTTGTTCCTACGAGCAGTACTTC.

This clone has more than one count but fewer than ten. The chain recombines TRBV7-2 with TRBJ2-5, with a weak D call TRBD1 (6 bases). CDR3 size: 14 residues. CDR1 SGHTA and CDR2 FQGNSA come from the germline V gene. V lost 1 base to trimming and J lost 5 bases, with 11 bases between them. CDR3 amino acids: CASSLVRGSETQYF. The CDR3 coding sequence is TGTGCCAGCAGCTTAGTCAGGGGCTCGGAGACCCAGTACTTC. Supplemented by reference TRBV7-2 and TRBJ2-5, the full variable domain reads GAGVSQSPSNKVTEKGKDVELRCDPISGHTALYWYRQSLGQGLEFLIYFQGNSAPDKSGLPSDRFSAERTGGSVSTLTIQRTQQEDSAVYLCASSLVRGSETQYFGPGTRLLVL.

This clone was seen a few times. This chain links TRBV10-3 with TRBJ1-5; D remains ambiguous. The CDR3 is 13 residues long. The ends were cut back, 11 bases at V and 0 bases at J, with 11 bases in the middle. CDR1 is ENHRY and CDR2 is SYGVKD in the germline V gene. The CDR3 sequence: CASTEYSNQPQHF. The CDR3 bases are TGTGCCTCAACAGAGTATAGCAATCAGCCCCAGCATTTT.

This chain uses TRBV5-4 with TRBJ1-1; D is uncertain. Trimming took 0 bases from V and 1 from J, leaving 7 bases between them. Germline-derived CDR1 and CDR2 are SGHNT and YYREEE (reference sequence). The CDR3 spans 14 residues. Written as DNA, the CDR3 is TGTGCCAGCAGCTTGGAGAGCACGAACACTGAAGCTTTCTTT. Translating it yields CASSLESTNTEAFF.

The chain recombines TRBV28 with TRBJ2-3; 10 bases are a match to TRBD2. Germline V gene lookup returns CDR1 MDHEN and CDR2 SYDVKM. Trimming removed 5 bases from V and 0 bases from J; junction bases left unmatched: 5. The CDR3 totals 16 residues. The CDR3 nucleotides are TGTGCCAGCAGTGTCGCTAGCGGGGGTAGCACAGATACGCAGTATTTT. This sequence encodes CASSVASGGSTDTQYF.

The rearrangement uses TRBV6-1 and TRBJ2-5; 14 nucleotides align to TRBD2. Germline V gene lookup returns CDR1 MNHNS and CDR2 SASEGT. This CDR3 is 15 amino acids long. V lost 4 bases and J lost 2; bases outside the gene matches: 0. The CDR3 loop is CASSGLAGGQETQYF. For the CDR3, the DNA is TGTGCCAGCAGTGGACTAGCGGGGGGGCAAGAGACCCAGTACTTC.

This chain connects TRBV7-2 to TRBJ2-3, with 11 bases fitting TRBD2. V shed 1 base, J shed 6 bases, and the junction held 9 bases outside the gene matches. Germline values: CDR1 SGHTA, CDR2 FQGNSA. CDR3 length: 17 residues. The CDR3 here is CASSLGLAGGPTDTQYF. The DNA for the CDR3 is TGTGCCAGCAGCTTAGGGTTAGCGGGAGGGCCCACGGATACGCAGTATTTT.